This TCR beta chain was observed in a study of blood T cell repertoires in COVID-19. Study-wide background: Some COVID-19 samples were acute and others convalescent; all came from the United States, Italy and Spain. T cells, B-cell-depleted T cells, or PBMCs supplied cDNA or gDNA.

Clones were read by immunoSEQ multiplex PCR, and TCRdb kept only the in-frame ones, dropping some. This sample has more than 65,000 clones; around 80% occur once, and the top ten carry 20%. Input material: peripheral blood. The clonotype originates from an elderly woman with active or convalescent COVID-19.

The CDR3, as DNA: TGTGCCAGCAGTTACCCGCAGGCGAGCTATGGCTACACCTTC. Its translation is CASSYPQASYGYTF. This rearrangement joins TRBV6-2 or TRBV6-3 to TRBJ1-2; D not resolved. Trimming stripped 2 bases from V and 4 bases from J, with 11 bases between. Germline V gives CDR1 MNHEY, CDR2 SVGEGT. This CDR3 region has 14 residues.